This TCR beta chain is from a study of shared clonotypes between healthy human individuals. Those who donated were healthy HIV-negative adults, with no recent acute infections or vaccinations reported. The protocol was immunoSEQ multiplex PCR, while the TCRdb copy is restricted to in-frame clones and leaves out a portion. The repertoire holds roughly 500,000 clones, with over 60% as singletons. The TCR originated in a woman in her forties in good health. Some clones in this sample may be carry-over from other donors' samples. What was sequenced was PBMCs.

The DNA for the CDR3 is TGTGCCAGCAGCAAAGTGGGGACTTCGGACTATGGCTACACCTTC. It specifies CASSKVGTSDYGYTF. The chain recombines TRBV21-1 with TRBJ1-2. TRBV21-1 is flagged as a pseudogene. This CDR3 comprises 15 residues.